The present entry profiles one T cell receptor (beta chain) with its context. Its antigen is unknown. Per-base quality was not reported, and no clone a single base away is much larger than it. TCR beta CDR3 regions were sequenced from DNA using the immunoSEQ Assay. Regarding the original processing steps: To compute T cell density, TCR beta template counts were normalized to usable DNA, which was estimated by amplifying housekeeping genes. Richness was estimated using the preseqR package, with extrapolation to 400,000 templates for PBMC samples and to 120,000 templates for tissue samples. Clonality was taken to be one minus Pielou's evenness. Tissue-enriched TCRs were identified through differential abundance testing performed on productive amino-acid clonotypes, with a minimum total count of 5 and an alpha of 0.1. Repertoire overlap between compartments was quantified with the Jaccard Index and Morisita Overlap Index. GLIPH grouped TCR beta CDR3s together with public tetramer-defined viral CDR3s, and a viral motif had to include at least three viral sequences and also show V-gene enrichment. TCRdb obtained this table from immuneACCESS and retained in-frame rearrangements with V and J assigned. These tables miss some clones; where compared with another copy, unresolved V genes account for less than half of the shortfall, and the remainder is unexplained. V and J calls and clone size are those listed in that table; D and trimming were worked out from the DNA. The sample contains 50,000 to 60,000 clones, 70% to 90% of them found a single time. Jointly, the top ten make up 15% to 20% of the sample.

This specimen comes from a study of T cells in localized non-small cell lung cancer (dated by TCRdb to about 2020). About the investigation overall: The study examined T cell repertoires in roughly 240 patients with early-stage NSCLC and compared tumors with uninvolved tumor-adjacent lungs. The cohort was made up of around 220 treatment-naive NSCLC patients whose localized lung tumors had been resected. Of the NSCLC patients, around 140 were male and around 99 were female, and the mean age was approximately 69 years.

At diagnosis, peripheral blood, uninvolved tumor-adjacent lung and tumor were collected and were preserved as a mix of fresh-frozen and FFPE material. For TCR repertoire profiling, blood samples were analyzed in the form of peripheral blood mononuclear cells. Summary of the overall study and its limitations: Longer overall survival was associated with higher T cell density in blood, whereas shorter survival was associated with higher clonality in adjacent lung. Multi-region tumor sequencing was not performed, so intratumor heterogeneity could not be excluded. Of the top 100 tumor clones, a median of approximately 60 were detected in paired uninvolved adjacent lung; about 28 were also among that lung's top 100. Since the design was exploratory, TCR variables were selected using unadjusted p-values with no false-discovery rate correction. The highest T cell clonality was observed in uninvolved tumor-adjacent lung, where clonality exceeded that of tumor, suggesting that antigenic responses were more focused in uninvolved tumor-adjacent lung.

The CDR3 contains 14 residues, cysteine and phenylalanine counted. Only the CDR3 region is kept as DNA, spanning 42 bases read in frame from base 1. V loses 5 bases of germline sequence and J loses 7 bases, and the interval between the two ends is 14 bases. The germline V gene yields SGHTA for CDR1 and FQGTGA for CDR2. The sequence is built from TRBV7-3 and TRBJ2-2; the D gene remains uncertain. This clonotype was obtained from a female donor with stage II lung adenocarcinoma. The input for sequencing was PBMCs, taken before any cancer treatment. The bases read TGTGCCAGCAGCCCGACCCTATCGGGCGGGGAGCTGTTTTTT. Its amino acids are CASSPTLSGGELFF.